This TCR beta chain was recovered during a study of OX40 agonist ivuxolimab in advanced cancers. Study-wide findings and caveats: The expanded peripheral T cells' antigen specificity was not determined. On average, CD8+ T cells showed a greater number of expanded clones than CD4+. With doses of 0.1 to 3.0 mg/kg, CD4+ and CD8+ blood T cells had undergone clonal expansion by week 6. Among patients with partial responses at 0.1-3.0 mg/kg, clonal expansion was among the lowest.

Of note for this clone: The antigen remains unidentified.

Produced via immunoSEQ multiplex PCR; TCRdb's table is partial and in-frame only. The sample carries roughly 42,000 clones, 90% to 95% recorded once. CDR1 and CDR2 (germline): SGHDT, YYEEEE. The V and J ends lost 4 bases and 3 bases, in that order; junction bases with no gene match: 6. The length of the CDR3 is 14 residues. The clonotype originates from an adult with an advanced solid tumor such as melanoma, head and neck, liver or kidney cancer. Sample: CD4+ or CD8+ T cells sorted from blood, taken in a trial of the OX40 agonist ivuxolimab. The chain has TRBV5-6 and TRBJ2-7, with TRBD2 matching 8 bases. CDR3 amino acids: CASSVLGTSYEQYF. DNA of the CDR3: TGTGCCAGCAGCGTACTCGGGACTAGCTACGAGCAGTACTTC. Full variable domain (outside the CDR3, taken from reference TRBV5-6 and TRBJ2-7): DAGVTQSPTHLIKTRGQQVTLRCSPKSGHDTVSWYQQALGQGPQFIFQYYEEEERQRGNFPDRFSGHQFPNYSSELNVNALLLGDSALYLCASSVLGTSYEQYFGPGTRLTVT.